This note documents a single TCR beta chain sequence. Its antigen is currently unknown. This record belongs to a study of graft-versus-host responses after intestinal transplantation. Study summary: Transplant recipients had multivisceral, liver-intestinal, or isolated intestinal grafts. Uniformly, recipients were administered anti-thymocyte globulin induction with subsequent tacrolimus and steroids for approximately 3 years. Study-wide results and caveats: In patients with graft-donor T cell macrochimerism, allograft graft-versus-host to host-versus-graft clonal ratios were high. GvH clonotypes were identified within recipient marrow, with a subset emerging first in ileum or blood.

TCRdb keeps only in-frame clones here, not all; method: immunoSEQ multiplex PCR. The table has tens of thousands of clones, 80% to 95% seen once. This clonotype originated in a human donor who received an intestinal transplant. The sample in question was unstimulated CD4+ T cells sorted from spleen or lymph node cells, obtained before intestinal transplant.

The CDR3 is CAWSVRLDQPGGYTF. The CDR3 DNA sequence: TGTGCCTGGAGTGTACGGCTAGACCAACCGGGGGGCTACACCTTC. This chain uses TRBV30 with TRBJ1-2; D unresolved. From germline, CDR1 is GTSNPN and CDR2 SVGIG (reference sequence). The CDR3 covers 15 residues. V lost 0 bases, J lost 8 bases, and 19 bases lay in between.